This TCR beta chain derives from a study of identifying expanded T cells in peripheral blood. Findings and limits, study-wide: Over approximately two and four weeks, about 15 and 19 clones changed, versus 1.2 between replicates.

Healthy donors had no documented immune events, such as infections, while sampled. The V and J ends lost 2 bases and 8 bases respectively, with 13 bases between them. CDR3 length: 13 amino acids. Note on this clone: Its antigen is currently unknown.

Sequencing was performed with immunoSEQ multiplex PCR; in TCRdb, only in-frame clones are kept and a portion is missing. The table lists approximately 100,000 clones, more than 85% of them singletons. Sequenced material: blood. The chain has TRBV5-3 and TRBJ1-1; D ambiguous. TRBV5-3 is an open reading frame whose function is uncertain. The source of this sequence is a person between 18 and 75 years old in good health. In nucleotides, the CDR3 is TGTGCCAGAAGCTTTGCAGCAACCCGAGAAGCTTTCTTT. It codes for CARSFAATREAFF.